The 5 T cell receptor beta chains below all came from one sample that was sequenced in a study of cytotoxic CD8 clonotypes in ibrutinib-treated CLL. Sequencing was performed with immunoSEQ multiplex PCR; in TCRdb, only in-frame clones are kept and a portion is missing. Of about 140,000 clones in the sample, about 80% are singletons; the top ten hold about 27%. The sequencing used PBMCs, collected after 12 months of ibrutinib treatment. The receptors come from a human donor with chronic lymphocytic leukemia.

CDR3 sequence reads: CASSPPEGRTEAFF. CDR3 in DNA: TGTGCCAGCTCACCACCCGAGGGCCGGACTGAAGCTTTCTTT. The V call is TRBV18, the J call TRBJ1-1; D is ambiguous. V shed 0 bases and J shed 5 bases, with 10 bases lying between them. Germline V CDR1 and CDR2: KGHSH, LQKENI. This CDR3 contains 14 residues.

The CDR3 reads CASSVDRGSYGYTF. The CDR3 DNA follows: TGTGCCAGTAGTGTGGACAGGGGATCCTATGGCTACACCTTC. This chain uses TRBV19 with TRBJ1-2, with 9 positions matching TRBD1. V shed 5 bases and J 4 bases; nucleotides not matched to a gene: 5. Germline-derived CDR1 and CDR2 are LNHDA and SQIVND (reference sequence). CDR3 length equals 14 residues.

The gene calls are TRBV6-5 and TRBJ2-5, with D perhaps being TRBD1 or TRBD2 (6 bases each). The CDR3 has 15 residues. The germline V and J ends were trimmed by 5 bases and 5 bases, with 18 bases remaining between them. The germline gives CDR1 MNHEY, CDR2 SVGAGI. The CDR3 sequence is CASSRPGDLMETQYF. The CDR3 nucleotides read TGTGCCAGCAGTCGCCCAGGGGACTTAATGGAGACCCAGTACTTC.

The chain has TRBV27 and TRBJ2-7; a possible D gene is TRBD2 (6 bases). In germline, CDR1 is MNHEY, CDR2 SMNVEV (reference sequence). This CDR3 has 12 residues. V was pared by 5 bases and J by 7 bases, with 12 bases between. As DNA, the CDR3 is TGTGCCAGCAGTCCGGGGGTGCGGGAGCAGTACTTC. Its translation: CASSPGVREQYF.

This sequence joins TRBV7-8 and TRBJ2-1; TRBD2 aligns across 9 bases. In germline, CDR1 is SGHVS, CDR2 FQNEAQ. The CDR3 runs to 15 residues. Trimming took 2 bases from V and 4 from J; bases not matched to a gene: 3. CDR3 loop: CASSLRSGGYNEQFF. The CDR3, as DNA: TGTGCCAGCAGCTTACGTAGCGGGGGTTACAATGAGCAGTTCTTC. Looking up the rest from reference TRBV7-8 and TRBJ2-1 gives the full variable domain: GAGVSQSPRYKVAKRGQDVALRCDPISGHVSLFWYQQALGQGPEFLTYFQNEAQLDKSGLPSDRFFAERPEGSVSTLKIQRTQQEDSAVYLCASSLRSGGYNEQFFGPGTRLTVL.